The 9 T cell receptor beta chains reported below all come from one sample, sequenced in a study of cytomegalovirus exposure and HLA in healthy donors. PCR employed 60 Vbeta and 13 Jbeta primers. Some clones are missing from TCRdb's copy, which holds only in-frame ones; the method was immunoSEQ multiplex PCR. This sample carries under 200,000 clones, 70% to 80% of them seen once, and the ten largest clones take approximately 0.7%. Sequenced input: PBMCs. Every receptor here comes from a woman in her forties in good health and CMV-seronegative.

The V and J genes are TRBV18 and TRBJ2-1; 11 bases are shared with TRBD2. There are 17 residues in the CDR3. Germline V lookup: CDR1 KGHSH, CDR2 LQKENI. Losses at the gene ends were 0 bases for V and 8 bases for J; bases not matched to a gene: 9. CDR3 nucleotide sequence: TGTGCCAGCTCACCACCCTCTCTAGCGGGAGGTTCGGATGAGCAGTTCTTC. Its translation: CASSPPSLAGGSDEQFF.

The J gene is TRBJ1-4, the V gene TRBV7-9; a weak D match, TRBD1 (6 bases). Per the germline V gene, CDR1 is SEHNR and CDR2 is FQNEAQ (reference sequence). The CDR3 runs 17 residues. Between the trimmed V and J ends, which lost 5 bases and 0 bases, there was a span of 16 bases. CDR3 nucleotides: TGTGCCAGCAGCCCAACTGGGGGCCTATCAACTAATGAAAAACTGTTTTTT. Translating it yields CASSPTGGLSTNEKLFF.

This clone was recorded once. The CDR3 region has the DNA TGTGCCAGCAGGCAACTTGGACTAGCGGGAGGGCCCTCTAGAGAGACCCAGTACTTC. It translates to CASRQLGLAGGPSRETQYF. The chain couples TRBV5-5 to TRBJ2-5; TRBD2 matches at 15 bases. With V trimmed by 5 bases and J by 4 bases, 15 bases remained unmatched. Germline-derived CDR1 and CDR2 are SGHKS and YYEKEE (reference sequence). This CDR3 has 19 residues.

Here the CDR3 DNA reads TGTGCCAGCAGTACTTATGACTCTTCCCGCTACGAGCAGTACTTC. Amino acids: CASSTYDSSRYEQYF. The chain links TRBV9 to TRBJ2-7; D is uncertain. The CDR3 has 15 amino acids. V was clipped by 5 bases and J by 3 bases, with 18 bases between them. The germline V gene has CDR1 SGDLS and CDR2 YYNGEE.

The chain employs TRBV7-3 and TRBJ2-7; 7 bases are a match to TRBD1. Germline V gene lookup returns CDR1 SGHTA and CDR2 FQGTGA. The junction had 7 bases not matched to a gene; V was cut back by 6 bases and J by 5 bases. The CDR3 runs to 13 residues. The CDR3 DNA is TGTGCCAGCAGTAGACAGGGTGGTGACGAGCAGTACTTC. Protein sequence: CASSRQGGDEQYF.

The gene calls are TRBV4-2 and TRBJ1-2; D is possibly TRBD1 (6 bases). V was clipped by 0 bases and J by 1 base, with 12 bases between them. CDR3 length: 16 residues. The germline V gene encodes CDR1 LGHNA and CDR2 YNFKEQ. CDR3 in amino acids: CASSQEGTGNNYGYTF. CDR3 bases: TGTGCCAGCAGCCAAGAAGGAACAGGGAATAACTATGGCTACACCTTC.

In its sample, this clone was seen once. The V call is TRBV30, the J call TRBJ2-1, with D possibly being TRBD2 (5 bases). This CDR3 contains 12 residues. Germline V CDR1 and CDR2: GTSNPN, SVGIG (reference sequence). V lost 3 bases and J 7 bases, leaving 10 bases between the germline ends. The CDR3, as DNA: TGTGCCTGGAGAGAAGCGGCTAATGAGCAGTTCTTC. This codes for CAWREAANEQFF. The whole variable domain, filled in from reference TRBV30 and TRBJ2-1, reads SQTIHQWPATLVQPVGSPLSLECTVEGTSNPNLYWYRQAAGRGLQLLFYSVGIGQISSEVPQNLSASRPQDRQFILSSKKLLLSDSGFYLCAWREAANEQFFGPGTRLTVL.

V gene TRBV7-2 combines with J gene TRBJ2-7; 7 bases align to TRBD2. The germline gives CDR1 SGHTA, CDR2 FQGNSA. The CDR3 runs to 13 residues. V lost 4 bases and J lost 4; bases outside the gene matches: 4. This CDR3 reads CASSSSGTYEQYF. For the CDR3, the DNA is TGTGCCAGCAGCTCCAGCGGGACTTACGAGCAGTACTTC.

The gene calls are TRBV23-1 and TRBJ1-2; 8 bases map to TRBD1. TRBV23-1 is treated as an ORF (open reading frame) with a function not yet certain. The CDR3 runs 16 residues. After removal of 3 bases from V and 3 bases from J, the junction contained 9 bases not matched to a gene. In DNA, the CDR3 is TGCGCCAGCAGTCATTCTACCGGGACAGGATACTATGGCTACACCTTC. Encoded protein: CASSHSTGTGYYGYTF.